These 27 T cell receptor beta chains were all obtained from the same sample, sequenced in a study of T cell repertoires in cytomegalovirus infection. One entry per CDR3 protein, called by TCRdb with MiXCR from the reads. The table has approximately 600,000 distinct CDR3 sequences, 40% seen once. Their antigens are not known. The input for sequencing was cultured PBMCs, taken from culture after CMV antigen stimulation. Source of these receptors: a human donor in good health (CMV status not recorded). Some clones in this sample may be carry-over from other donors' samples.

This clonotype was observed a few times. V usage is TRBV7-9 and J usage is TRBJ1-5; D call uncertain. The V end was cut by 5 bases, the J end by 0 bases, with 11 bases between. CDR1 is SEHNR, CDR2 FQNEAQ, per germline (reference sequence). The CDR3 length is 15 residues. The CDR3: CASSRQDYSNQPQHF. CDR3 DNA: TGTGCCAGCAGCCGGCAGGATTATAGCAATCAGCCCCAGCATTTT.

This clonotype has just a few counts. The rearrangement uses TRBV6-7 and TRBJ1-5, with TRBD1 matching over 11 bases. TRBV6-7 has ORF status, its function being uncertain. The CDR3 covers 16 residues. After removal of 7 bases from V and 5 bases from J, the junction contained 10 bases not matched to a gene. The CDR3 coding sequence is TGTGCCAGCAAGAAGGGACAGGGGGGCCTGGATCAGCCCCAGCATTTT. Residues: CASKKGQGGLDQPQHF.

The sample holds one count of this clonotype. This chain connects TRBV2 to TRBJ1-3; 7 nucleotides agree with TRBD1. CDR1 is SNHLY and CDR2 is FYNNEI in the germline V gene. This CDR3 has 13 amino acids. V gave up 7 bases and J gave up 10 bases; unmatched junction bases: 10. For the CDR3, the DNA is TGTGCCAGCACCCTACAGGGGACGGGGACCATATATTTT. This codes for CASTLQGTGTIYF.

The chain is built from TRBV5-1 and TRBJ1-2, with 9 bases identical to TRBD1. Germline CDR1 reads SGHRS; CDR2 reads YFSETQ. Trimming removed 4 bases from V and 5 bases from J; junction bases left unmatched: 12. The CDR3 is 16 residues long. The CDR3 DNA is TGCGCCAGCAGCAGCCGGACAGGGGCCCTTTATTATGGCTACACCTTC. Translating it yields CASSSRTGALYYGYTF. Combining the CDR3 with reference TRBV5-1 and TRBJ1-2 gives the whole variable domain KAGVTQTPRYLIKTRGQQVTLSCSPISGHRSVSWYQQTPGQGLQFLFEYFSETQRNKGNFPGRFSGRQFSNSRSEMNVSTLELGDSALYLCASSSRTGALYYGYTFGSGTRLTVV.

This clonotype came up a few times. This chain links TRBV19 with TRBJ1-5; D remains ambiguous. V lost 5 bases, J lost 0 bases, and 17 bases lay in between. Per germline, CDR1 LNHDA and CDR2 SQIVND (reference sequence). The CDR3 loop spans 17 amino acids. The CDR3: CASSRLRSVNSNQPQHF. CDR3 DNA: TGTGCCAGTAGTCGCTTACGGTCAGTAAATAGCAATCAGCCCCAGCATTTT.

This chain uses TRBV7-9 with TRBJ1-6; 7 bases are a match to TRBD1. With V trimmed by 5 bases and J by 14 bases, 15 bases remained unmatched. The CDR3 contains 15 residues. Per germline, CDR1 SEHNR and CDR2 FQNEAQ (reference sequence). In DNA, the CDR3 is TGTGCCAGCAGCCCCGGGACAGCCCGGAGTTCGTCCCTCCACTTT. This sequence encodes CASSPGTARSSSLHF. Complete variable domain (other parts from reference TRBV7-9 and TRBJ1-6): DTGVSQNPRHKITKRGQNVTFRCDPISEHNRLYWYRQTLGQGPEFLTYFQNEAQLEKSRLLSDRFSAERPKGSFSTLEIQRTEQGDSAMYLCASSPGTARSSSLHFGNGTRLTVT.

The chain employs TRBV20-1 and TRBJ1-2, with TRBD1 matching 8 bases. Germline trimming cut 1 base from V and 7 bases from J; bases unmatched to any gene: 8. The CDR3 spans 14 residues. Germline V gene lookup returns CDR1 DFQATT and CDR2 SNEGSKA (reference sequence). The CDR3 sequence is CSARVDQGAGGYTF. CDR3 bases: TGCAGTGCTAGAGTTGATCAGGGGGCCGGTGGCTACACCTTC.

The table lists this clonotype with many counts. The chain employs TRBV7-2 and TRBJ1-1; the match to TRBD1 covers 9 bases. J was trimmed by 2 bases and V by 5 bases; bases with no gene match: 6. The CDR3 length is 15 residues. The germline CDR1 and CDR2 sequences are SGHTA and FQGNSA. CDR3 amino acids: CASSATGGPNTEAFF. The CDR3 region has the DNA TGTGCCAGCAGCGCCACAGGGGGCCCCAACACTGAAGCTTTCTTT.

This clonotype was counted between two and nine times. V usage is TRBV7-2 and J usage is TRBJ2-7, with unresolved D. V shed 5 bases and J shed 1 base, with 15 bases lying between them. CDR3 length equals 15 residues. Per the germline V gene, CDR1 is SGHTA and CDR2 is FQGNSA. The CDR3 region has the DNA TGTGCCAGCAGCGCCCAAGGGTTGGTTTCCTACGAGCAGTACTTC. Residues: CASSAQGLVSYEQYF.

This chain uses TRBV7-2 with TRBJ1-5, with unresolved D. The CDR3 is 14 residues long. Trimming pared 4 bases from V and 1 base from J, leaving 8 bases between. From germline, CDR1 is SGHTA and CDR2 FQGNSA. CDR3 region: CASSSGPSNQPQHF. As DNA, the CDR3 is TGTGCCAGCAGCTCTGGACCCAGCAATCAGCCCCAGCATTTT.

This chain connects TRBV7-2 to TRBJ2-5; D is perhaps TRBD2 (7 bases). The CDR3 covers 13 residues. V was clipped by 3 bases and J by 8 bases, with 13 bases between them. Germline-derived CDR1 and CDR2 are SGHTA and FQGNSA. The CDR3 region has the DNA TGTGCCAGCAGCTTGGGGGGGCGCCCAACCCAGTACTTC. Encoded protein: CASSLGGRPTQYF.

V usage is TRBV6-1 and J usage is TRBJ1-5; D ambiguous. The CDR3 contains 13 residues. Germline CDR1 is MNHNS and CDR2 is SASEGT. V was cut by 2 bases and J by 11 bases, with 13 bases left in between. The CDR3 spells CASSENVGMAQHF. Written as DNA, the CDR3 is TGTGCCAGCAGTGAAAATGTGGGTATGGCCCAGCATTTT.

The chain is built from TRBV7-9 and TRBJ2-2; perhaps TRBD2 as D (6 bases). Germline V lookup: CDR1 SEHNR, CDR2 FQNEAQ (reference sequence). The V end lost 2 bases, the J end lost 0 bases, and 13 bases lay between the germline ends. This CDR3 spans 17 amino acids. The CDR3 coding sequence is TGTGCCAGCAGCTTAATCGGGAGCAACGCGAACACCGGGGAGCTGTTTTTT. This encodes CASSLIGSNANTGELFF.

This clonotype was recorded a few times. CDR3 bases: TGTGCCAGCAGCTGGGGACCGAAGGGAGCCTACGAGCAGTACTTC. Protein sequence: CASSWGPKGAYEQYF. The rearrangement joins TRBV11-2 to TRBJ2-7; D may match TRBD1 or TRBD2 (5 bases each). Trimming left V 4 bases short and J 2 bases short, with 15 bases between. This CDR3 spans 15 amino acids. Germline assignment: CDR1 SGHAT and CDR2 FQNNGV.

CDR3 residues: CASSLRAEVPTYEQYF. The CDR3 coding sequence is TGTGCCAGCAGCTTAAGGGCAGAGGTACCTACCTACGAGCAGTACTTC. The chain links TRBV7-2 to TRBJ2-7, with D unresolved. The germline V gene encodes CDR1 SGHTA and CDR2 FQGNSA. The V and J ends lost 2 bases and 2 bases respectively, with 16 bases between them. This CDR3 comprises 16 residues.

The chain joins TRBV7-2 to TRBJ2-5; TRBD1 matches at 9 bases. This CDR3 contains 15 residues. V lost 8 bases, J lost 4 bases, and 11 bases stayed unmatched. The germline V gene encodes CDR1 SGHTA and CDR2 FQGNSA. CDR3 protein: CASERGQGIVETQYF. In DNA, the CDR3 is TGTGCCAGCGAGAGGGGACAGGGAATTGTAGAGACCCAGTACTTC.

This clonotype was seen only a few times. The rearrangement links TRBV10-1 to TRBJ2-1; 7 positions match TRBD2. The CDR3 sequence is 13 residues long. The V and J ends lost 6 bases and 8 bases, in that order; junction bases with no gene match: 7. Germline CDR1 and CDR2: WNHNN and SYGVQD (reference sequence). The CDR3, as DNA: TGCGCCAGCAGGGGAGGGTGGGATGATGAGCAGTTCTTC. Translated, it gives CASRGGWDDEQFF.

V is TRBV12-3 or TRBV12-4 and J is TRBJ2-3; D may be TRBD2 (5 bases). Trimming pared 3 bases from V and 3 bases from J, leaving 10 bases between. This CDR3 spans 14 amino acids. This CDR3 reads CASSFTSRTDTQYF. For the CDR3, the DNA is TGTGCCAGCAGTTTTACTAGTCGTACAGATACGCAGTATTTT.

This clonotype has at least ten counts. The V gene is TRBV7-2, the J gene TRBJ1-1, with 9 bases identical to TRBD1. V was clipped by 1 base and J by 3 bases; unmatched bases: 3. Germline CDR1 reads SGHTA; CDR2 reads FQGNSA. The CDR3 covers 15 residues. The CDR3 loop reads CASSLGQGVDTEAFF. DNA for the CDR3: TGTGCCAGCAGCTTAGGACAGGGGGTTGACACTGAAGCTTTCTTT.

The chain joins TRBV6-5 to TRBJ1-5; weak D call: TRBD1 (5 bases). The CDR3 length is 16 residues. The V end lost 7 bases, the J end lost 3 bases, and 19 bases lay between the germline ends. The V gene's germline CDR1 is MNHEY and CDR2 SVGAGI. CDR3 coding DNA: TGTGCCAGCACCGGTAAGGGGTTCAATACCAATCAGCCCCAGCATTTT. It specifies CASTGKGFNTNQPQHF.

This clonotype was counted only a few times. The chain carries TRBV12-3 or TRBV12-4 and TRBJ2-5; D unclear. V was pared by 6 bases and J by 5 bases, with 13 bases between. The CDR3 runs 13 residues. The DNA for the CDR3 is TGTGCCAGCAGCCCGACATTTACGGAGACCCAGTACTTC. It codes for CASSPTFTETQYF.

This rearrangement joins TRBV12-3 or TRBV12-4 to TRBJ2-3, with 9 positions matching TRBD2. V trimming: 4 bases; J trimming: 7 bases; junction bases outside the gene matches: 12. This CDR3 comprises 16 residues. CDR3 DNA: TGTGCCAGCAGTTCCCCTCTAGCGGGGCCTCCCCATACGCAGTATTTT. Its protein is CASSSPLAGPPHTQYF.

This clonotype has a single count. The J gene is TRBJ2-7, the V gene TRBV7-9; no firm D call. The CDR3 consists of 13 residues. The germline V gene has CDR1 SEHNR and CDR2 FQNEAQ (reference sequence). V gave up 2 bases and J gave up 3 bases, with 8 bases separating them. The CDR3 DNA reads TGTGCCAGCAGCTTAACAGATGGCTACGAGCAGTACTTC. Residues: CASSLTDGYEQYF.

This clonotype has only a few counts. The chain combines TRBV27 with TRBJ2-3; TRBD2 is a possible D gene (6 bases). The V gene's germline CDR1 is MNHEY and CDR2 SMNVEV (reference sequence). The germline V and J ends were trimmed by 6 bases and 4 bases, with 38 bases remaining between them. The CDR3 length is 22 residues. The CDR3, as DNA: TGTGCCAGCAGGCGTACTGCCGGGGGAGTCGCTAGCGCGGGACGCCCCGCAGATACGCAGTATTTT. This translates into CASRRTAGGVASAGRPADTQYF.

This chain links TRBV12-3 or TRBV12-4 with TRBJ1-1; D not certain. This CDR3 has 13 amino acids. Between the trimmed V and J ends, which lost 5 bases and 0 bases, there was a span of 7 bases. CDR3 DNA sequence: TGTGCCAGCAGTGGATTCATGAACACTGAAGCTTTCTTT. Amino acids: CASSGFMNTEAFF.

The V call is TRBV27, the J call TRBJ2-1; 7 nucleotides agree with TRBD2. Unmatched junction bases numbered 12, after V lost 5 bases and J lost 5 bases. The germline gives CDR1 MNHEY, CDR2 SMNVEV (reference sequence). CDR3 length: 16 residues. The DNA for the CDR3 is TGTGCCAGCAGTGCCCATAGGAGCGGGATCCACAATGAGCAGTTCTTC. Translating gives CASSAHRSGIHNEQFF.

This CDR3 is CASSAGSGGTQYF. CDR3 sequence (DNA): TGTGCCAGCAGCGCCGGGTCAGGGGGGACCCAGTACTTC. The chain links TRBV7-6 to TRBJ2-5; 7 bases align to TRBD1. Germline loops: CDR1 SGHVS, CDR2 FNYEAQ. The CDR3 spans 13 residues. V was clipped by 5 bases and J by 7 bases; unmatched bases: 7.